One and the same sample provided the 17 T cell receptor beta chains below, sequenced in a study of CXCR3-negative and CXCR3-positive naive CD8 T cells. Study results and caveats: When CXCR3-positive naive cells were set against CXCR3-negative naive cells, the former had more hydrophobic TRB CDR3s.

UMI-labeled 5' RACE TRB cDNA libraries were prepared from the cells. TCRdb reprocessed the 5' RACE reads, with one entry per CDR3 protein and no DNA. The listing records just under 90,000 distinct CDR3 sequences. These receptors lack a known antigen. What was sequenced was naive CXCR3+ CD8+ T cells from blood. This sample's subset: CD45RO-CCR7+CD27+CD95- naive CD8+ T cells expressing CXCR3 (TNR3+). The receptors stem from a human donor in good health. Some clones in this sample may be carry-over from other donors' samples.

The chain links TRBV7-7 to TRBJ2-1; TCRdb selects TRBD1, and the lack of DNA leaves this call unchecked. CDR3 length: 13 residues. Germline-derived CDR1 and CDR2 are SSHAT and FNYEAQ (reference sequence). CDR3 amino acids: CASSLAPDDEQFF.

The V and J genes are TRBV12-3 or TRBV12-4 and TRBJ1-1; TCRdb calls TRBD1, which cannot be checked without DNA. The CDR3 has 18 residues. This CDR3 reads CASTGGGEWSSMNTEAFF.

The chain couples TRBV6-2 or TRBV6-3 to TRBJ1-5; TCRdb selects TRBD1, and the lack of DNA leaves this call unchecked. This CDR3 contains 15 residues. The germline CDR1 and CDR2 sequences are MNHEY and SVGEGT. CDR3 amino acids: CASSYSGQGWQPQHF.

The chain combines TRBV14 with TRBJ1-4; the TCRdb call, TRBD1, lacks DNA for checking. This CDR3 is 16 amino acids long. From germline, CDR1 is SGHDN and CDR2 FVKESK. The CDR3 sequence is CASSPSWDRTDRKPFF. Using reference TRBV14 and TRBJ1-4 for the parts outside the CDR3, the full variable domain is EAGVTQFPSHSVIEKGQTVTLRCDPISGHDNLYWYRRVMGKEIKFLLHFVKESKQDESGMPNNRFLAERTGGTYSTLKVQPAELEDSGVYFCASSPSWDRTDRKPFFGSGTQLSVL.

J is TRBJ2-5 and V is TRBV29-1; TCRdb's D gene call, TRBD2, goes unchecked for lack of DNA. Germline V gene sequence: CDR1 SQVTM, CDR2 ANQGSEA. This CDR3 is built from 15 residues. CDR3 in amino acids: CSVEGLAGDGETQYF.

V and J are TRBV9 and TRBJ2-1; TCRdb proposes TRBD2, but this gene call is untestable without DNA. The CDR3 extends over 16 amino acids. Germline-derived CDR1 and CDR2 are SGDLS and YYNGEE. CDR3 residues: CASSVGTSGTYNEQFF.

This sequence joins TRBV2 and TRBJ1-1; no DNA is available, so the TRBD1 call from TCRdb remains unchecked. The CDR3 extends over 13 amino acids. Looked up from germline, CDR1 is SNHLY and CDR2 is FYNNEI. The CDR3: CASRTGGFLGAFF. The variable domain in full, completed from reference TRBV2 and TRBJ1-1, reads EPEVTQTPSHQVTQMGQEVILRCVPISNHLYFYWYRQILGQKVEFLVSFYNNEISEKSEIFDDQFSVERPDGSNFTLKIRSTKLEDSAMYFCASRTGGFLGAFFGQGTRLTVV.

The chain employs TRBV4-2 and TRBJ2-7; TCRdb lists TRBD1, though no DNA is available to test this call. Germline CDR1 is LGHNA and CDR2 is YNFKEQ. This CDR3 region has 14 residues. This CDR3 is CASSQGGGSYEQYF.

The chain has TRBV7-9 and TRBJ2-7; TCRdb outputs TRBD2, but without DNA this stays unchecked. Germline loops: CDR1 SEHNR, CDR2 FQNEAQ (reference sequence). The CDR3 runs to 15 residues. This CDR3 is CASSPPFGWGHEQYF.

The J gene is TRBJ2-7, the V gene TRBV4-2; TCRdb's assignment of TRBD2 cannot be checked, as there is no DNA. The CDR3 runs to 15 residues. Germline V CDR1 and CDR2: LGHNA, YNFKEQ. The chain's CDR3 is CASSQGTSGTYEQYF.

The chain joins TRBV6-2 or TRBV6-3 to TRBJ2-7; TCRdb's assignment of TRBD1 cannot be checked, as there is no DNA. Germline loops: CDR1 MNHEY, CDR2 SVGEGT. This CDR3 has 14 residues. CDR3 residues: CASSGSPRVLEQYF.

The V and J genes are TRBV5-1 and TRBJ2-1. Germline lookup yields CDR1 SGHRS and CDR2 YFSETQ. CDR3 length equals 15 residues. The CDR3: CASSYSDSSYNEQFF.

V and J are TRBV30 and TRBJ1-1; the TCRdb call, TRBD1, lacks DNA for checking. The germline V gene has CDR1 GTSNPN and CDR2 SVGIG (reference sequence). The CDR3 loop spans 13 amino acids. CDR3 residues: CASTGAGGTEAFF.

This rearrangement joins TRBV29-1 to TRBJ2-3; without DNA, the TCRdb call of TRBD1 cannot be checked. Germline CDR1 SQVTM, CDR2 ANQGSEA. This CDR3 is 15 amino acids long. CDR3 sequence: CSVGTRGGAADTQYF.

The V call is TRBV3-1, the J call TRBJ2-5; checking the TCRdb D call of TRBD2 is not possible without DNA. This CDR3 is 19 amino acids long. Germline V gives CDR1 LGHDT, CDR2 YNNKEL (reference sequence). The CDR3 loop reads CASSQDEATSVTIQETQYF.

The rearrangement uses TRBV20-1 and TRBJ2-1; the D call from TCRdb, TRBD2, cannot be confirmed without DNA. This CDR3 contains 15 residues. Germline-derived CDR1 and CDR2 are DFQATT and SNEGSKA (reference sequence). This CDR3 reads CSAFSGSRSYNEQFF.

The chain carries TRBV7-2 and TRBJ2-3; the TRBD1 assignment by TCRdb is unverifiable without DNA. The CDR3 length is 17 residues. Germline CDR1 reads SGHTA; CDR2 reads FQGNSA. Here the CDR3 reads CASSLERGRGKADTQYF.